This entry lists 30 T cell receptor beta chains sequenced from one sample in a study of blood T cell repertoires in COVID-19. Produced via immunoSEQ multiplex PCR; TCRdb's table is partial and in-frame only. Among hundreds of thousands of clones listed, about 88% were seen once. Sequenced material: PBMCs or T cells enriched from blood (not recorded which). The receptor source for this set is a woman aged 25-40 years who had recovered from COVID-19.

This chain joins TRBV19 and TRBJ1-2; 9 bases match TRBD1. The CDR3 sequence is 16 residues long. The J segment lost 8 bases and the V segment lost 3 bases, leaving 13 bases of the junction unmatched. Germline V gene sequence: CDR1 LNHDA, CDR2 SQIVND (reference sequence). In DNA form, the CDR3 reads TGTGCCAGTAGTATGTCCCCGGGACAGGGAGTACGCGGCTACACCTTC. It translates to CASSMSPGQGVRGYTF.

This clone has a single count. The rearrangement uses TRBV5-1 and TRBJ1-4; 7 bases map to TRBD1. The CDR3 consists of 14 residues. J was trimmed by 3 bases and V by 2 bases; bases with no gene match: 1. CDR1 SGHRS and CDR2 YFSETQ come from the germline V gene. The CDR3 reads CASSLGQANEKLFF. The CDR3 DNA sequence: TGCGCCAGCAGCTTAGGACAGGCTAATGAAAAACTGTTTTTT.

The J gene is TRBJ1-2, the V gene TRBV6-5; possibly TRBD1 for D (5 bases). V was clipped by 0 bases and J by 4 bases, with 15 bases between them. This CDR3 is built from 16 residues. Germline values: CDR1 MNHEY, CDR2 SVGAGI. CDR3 nucleotide sequence: TGTGCCAGCAGTTACTCGATCCAGCTCGGGGGCTATGGCTACACCTTC. Translation gives CASSYSIQLGGYGYTF.

V and J are TRBV20-1 and TRBJ1-1; D uncertain. V was cut by 4 bases and J by 3 bases, with 3 bases left in between. There are 10 residues in the CDR3. CDR1 and CDR2 from the germline V gene are DFQATT and SNEGSKA (reference sequence). The CDR3 sequence is CSATDTEAFF. CDR3 sequence (DNA): TGCAGTGCTACGGACACTGAAGCTTTCTTT.

The chain has TRBV5-4 and TRBJ2-3; no clear D gene. This CDR3 region has 11 residues. Per germline, CDR1 SGHNT and CDR2 YYREEE (reference sequence). V was cut by 3 bases and J by 4 bases, with 3 bases left in between. The CDR3 DNA follows: TGTGCCAGCAGCTCGGCAGATACGCAGTATTTT. As protein: CASSSADTQYF. The full variable domain, rest sourced from reference TRBV5-4 and TRBJ2-3, is ETGVTQSPTHLIKTRGQQVTLRCSSQSGHNTVSWYQQALGQGPQFIFQYYREEENGRGNFPPRFSGLQFPNYSSELNVNALELDDSALYLCASSSADTQYFGPGTRLTVL.

The J gene is TRBJ2-5, the V gene TRBV10-3; 8 nucleotides align to TRBD2. CDR1 is ENHRY, CDR2 SYGVKD, per germline. The V segment lost 4 bases and the J segment 5 bases; nucleotides outside the gene matches: 12. The CDR3 loop spans 16 amino acids. The CDR3 DNA follows: TGTGCCATCAGTGTGACTATTAGCGGGACTGGGGAGACCCAGTACTTC. Amino acid sequence: CAISVTISGTGETQYF.

J is TRBJ2-5 and V is TRBV7-9; perhaps TRBD2 as D (6 bases). Germline values: CDR1 SEHNR, CDR2 FQNEAQ (reference sequence). CDR3 length: 16 amino acids. Trimming left V 5 bases short and J 2 bases short, with 18 bases between. DNA of the CDR3: TGTGCCAGCAGCCGAGCCCGGCGGGGTGGGCAAGAGACCCAGTACTTC. Translated, it gives CASSRARRGGQETQYF.

In this sample, this clone turned up a few times. V is TRBV5-1 and J is TRBJ2-7; 8 bases fit TRBD2. This CDR3 has 13 amino acids. Germline V gene lookup returns CDR1 SGHRS and CDR2 YFSETQ. J gave up 4 bases and V 0 bases, and 0 bases lay outside the gene matches. This CDR3 reads CASSLASGYEQYF. The CDR3 bases are TGCGCCAGCAGCTTGGCTAGCGGGTACGAGCAGTACTTC.

V usage is TRBV6-1 and J usage is TRBJ1-4; tentative D call: TRBD1 (5 bases). Germline V CDR1 and CDR2: MNHNS, SASEGT. The CDR3 has 14 residues. Trimming pared 1 base from V and 7 bases from J, leaving 10 bases between. CDR3 in amino acids: CASSEGRAGEKLFF. Here the CDR3 DNA reads TGTGCCAGCAGTGAAGGCAGGGCTGGTGAAAAACTGTTTTTT.

In its sample, this clone was seen a few times. The chain uses TRBV3-1 (or the pseudogene TRBV3-2) and TRBJ2-7; 9 bases are a match to TRBD1. Germline lookup yields CDR1 LGHDT and CDR2 YNNKEL (reference sequence). The V and J ends lost 4 bases and 5 bases, in that order; junction bases with no gene match: 6. The CDR3 length is 14 residues. DNA for the CDR3: TGTGCCAGCAGCCGCCAAACAGGGGGCAACGAGCAGTACTTC. Its translation is CASSRQTGGNEQYF.

This chain connects TRBV4-1 to TRBJ1-2; D gene uncertain. The length of the CDR3 is 16 residues. Between the trimmed V and J ends, which lost 3 bases and 2 bases, there was a span of 16 bases. The germline CDR1 and CDR2 sequences are MGHRA and YSYEKL. CDR3 nucleotides: TGCGCCAGCAGCCAGATGCGAGGGCCCGGCAACTATGGCTACACCTTC. Amino acid sequence: CASSQMRGPGNYGYTF.

The V call is TRBV11-2, the J call TRBJ2-7; perhaps TRBD2 as D (6 bases). The CDR3 has 15 residues. Germline V gene lookup returns CDR1 SGHAT and CDR2 FQNNGV. V shed 5 bases and J shed 2 bases, with 16 bases lying between them. The CDR3 protein is CASSQPTSRTYEQYF. In DNA form, the CDR3 reads TGTGCCAGCAGCCAACCCACTAGCAGAACCTACGAGCAGTACTTC.

This sequence joins TRBV5-1 and TRBJ1-4; D is undetermined. Trimming left V 5 bases short and J 3 bases short, with 8 bases between. Germline CDR1 reads SGHRS; CDR2 reads YFSETQ. The CDR3 length is 13 residues. The CDR3 nucleotides read TGCGCCAGCAGTAAGAGTGCTAATGAAAAACTGTTTTTT. Protein: CASSKSANEKLFF. Full variable domain (missing parts from reference TRBV5-1 and TRBJ1-4): KAGVTQTPRYLIKTRGQQVTLSCSPISGHRSVSWYQQTPGQGLQFLFEYFSETQRNKGNFPGRFSGRQFSNSRSEMNVSTLELGDSALYLCASSKSANEKLFFGSGTQLSVL.

This chain joins TRBV28 and TRBJ1-6, with D perhaps matching TRBD1 (5 bases). The V gene lost 3 bases and the J gene lost 7 bases, with 10 bases spanning the gap. The CDR3 loop spans 14 amino acids. Germline V CDR1 and CDR2: MDHEN, SYDVKM. The CDR3 region has the DNA TGTGCCAGCAGTTTCGCGGGGACGAATTCACCCCTCCACTTT. It yields the protein CASSFAGTNSPLHF.

The chain recombines TRBV27 with TRBJ1-2; 8 nucleotides align to TRBD1. Germline CDR1 MNHEY, CDR2 SMNVEV (reference sequence). The CDR3 is 15 amino acids. The trim removed 4 bases at V and 5 bases at J, leaving 9 bases unmatched. The CDR3 is CASSSDRAYQYGYTF. DNA for the CDR3: TGTGCCAGCAGTTCGGACAGGGCGTACCAATATGGCTACACCTTC.

This clone was counted once. This chain connects TRBV19 to TRBJ2-6; no definite D call. The V end lost 1 base, the J end lost 0 bases, and 10 bases lay between the germline ends. The CDR3 is made up of 17 amino acids. CDR1 and CDR2 (germline): LNHDA, SQIVND (reference sequence). CDR3 sequence: CASSIVVASSGANVLTF. In DNA form, the CDR3 reads TGTGCCAGTAGTATAGTCGTAGCAAGCTCTGGGGCCAACGTCCTGACTTTC.

The rearrangement joins TRBV21-1 to TRBJ1-5; the DNA was not compared with TRBD1, the D call given in the table. TRBV21-1 counts as a pseudogene. CDR3 length: 15 amino acids. The CDR3 sequence is CASTWDRVYDQPQHF. The CDR3 DNA is TGTGCCAGCACTTGGGACAGGGTTTATGACCAGCCCCAGCATTTT.

The V and J genes are TRBV11-2 and TRBJ2-1; 9 bases are a match to TRBD2. After removal of 1 base from V and 6 bases from J, the junction contained 1 base not matched to a gene. The CDR3 has 14 amino acids. Germline lookup yields CDR1 SGHAT and CDR2 FQNNGV. CDR3 sequence (DNA): TGTGCCAGCAGCTTAGGGCGGGAGGGCAATGAGCAGTTCTTC. Translated: CASSLGREGNEQFF.

This chain links TRBV5-4 with TRBJ2-7; TRBD1 agrees at 8 bases. The germline CDR1 and CDR2 sequences are SGHNT and YYREEE (reference sequence). There are 13 residues in the CDR3. V shed 3 bases and J 3 bases; nucleotides not matched to a gene: 2. The CDR3 DNA is TGTGCCAGCAGCTCTGGACAGGGCTACGAGCAGTACTTC. This gives the protein CASSSGQGYEQYF. Full variable domain (outside the CDR3, taken from reference TRBV5-4 and TRBJ2-7): ETGVTQSPTHLIKTRGQQVTLRCSSQSGHNTVSWYQQALGQGPQFIFQYYREEENGRGNFPPRFSGLQFPNYSSELNVNALELDDSALYLCASSSGQGYEQYFGPGTRLTVT.

The chain uses TRBV7-8 and TRBJ2-7, with 12 bases lining up with TRBD2. After removal of 5 bases from V and 4 bases from J, the junction contained 9 bases not matched to a gene. Germline values: CDR1 SGHVS, CDR2 FQNEAQ. This CDR3 is 16 amino acids long. CDR3 DNA sequence: TGTGCCAGCAGCATTCCACTAGCGGGGGGTACGTACGAGCAGTACTTC. This gives the protein CASSIPLAGGTYEQYF.

The V and J genes are TRBV18 and TRBJ1-1; D is ambiguous. The V gene lost 3 bases and the J gene lost 7 bases, with 15 bases spanning the gap. The CDR3 length is 14 residues. CDR1 and CDR2 from the germline V gene are KGHSH and LQKENI. DNA for the CDR3: TGTGCCAGCTCACCGACGGCCGCGGGAGGTGAAGCTTTCTTT. Protein product: CASSPTAAGGEAFF. The variable domain in full, completed from reference TRBV18 and TRBJ1-1, reads NAGVMQNPRHLVRRRGQEARLRCSPMKGHSHVYWYRQLPEEGLKFMVYLQKENIIDESGMPKERFSAEFPKEGPSILRIQQVVRGDSAAYFCASSPTAAGGEAFFGQGTRLTVV.

This sequence joins TRBV19 and TRBJ2-1; a possible D gene is TRBD2 (5 bases). Trimming took 5 bases from V and 0 from J, leaving 14 bases between them. Germline V lookup: CDR1 LNHDA, CDR2 SQIVND (reference sequence). This CDR3 region has 16 residues. This CDR3 reads CASSGRLSSSYNEQFF. CDR3 bases: TGTGCCAGTAGTGGTAGACTATCGAGCTCCTACAATGAGCAGTTCTTC.

This clone has just one count. The chain is built from TRBV10-3 and TRBJ1-5; D might be TRBD1 (6 bases). CDR1 and CDR2 (germline): ENHRY, SYGVKD. The CDR3 contains 13 residues. The V gene lost 6 bases and the J gene lost 4 bases, with 10 bases spanning the gap. CDR3 nucleotides: TGTGCCATCAGGAGACAGGAAAATCAGCCCCAGCATTTT. The encoded protein is CAIRRQENQPQHF.

The J gene is TRBJ2-7, the V gene TRBV5-1; D not resolved. CDR3 length equals 14 residues. Germline assignment: CDR1 SGHRS and CDR2 YFSETQ. V dropped 4 bases and J dropped 3 bases, with 14 bases sitting between them. As DNA, the CDR3 is TGCGCCAGCAGCGACGGAATAGCTAGCTACGAGCAGTACTTC. Translation: CASSDGIASYEQYF.

The chain is built from TRBV4-1 and TRBJ1-6, with D perhaps matching TRBD1 (5 bases). Germline V gene lookup returns CDR1 MGHRA and CDR2 YSYEKL. V was cut by 2 bases and J by 4 bases, with 15 bases left in between. The CDR3 is made up of 17 amino acids. The DNA for the CDR3 is TGCGCCAGCAGCCAAATCCGTGACAGCAGATATAATTCACCCCTCCACTTT. Its translation is CASSQIRDSRYNSPLHF.

The count of this clone is one. The chain is built from TRBV18 and TRBJ2-1; D is perhaps TRBD1 (5 bases). This CDR3 is 15 amino acids long. V was cut by 0 bases and J by 8 bases, with 14 bases left in between. The V gene's germline CDR1 is KGHSH and CDR2 LQKENI. In nucleotides, the CDR3 is TGTGCCAGCTCACCACCTTCCGGGCAGGGCCATGAGCAGTTCTTC. Its translation is CASSPPSGQGHEQFF.

V is TRBV12-5 and J is TRBJ1-1, with no clear D. V gave up 5 bases and J gave up 7 bases, with 17 bases separating them. From germline, CDR1 is LGHNT and CDR2 FRNRAP. The CDR3 is made up of 14 amino acids. This CDR3 is CASGEAQRQNEAFF. The CDR3, as DNA: TGTGCTAGTGGTGAGGCCCAGCGCCAAAATGAAGCTTTCTTT. Using reference TRBV12-5 and TRBJ1-1 for the parts outside the CDR3, the full variable domain is DARVTQTPRHKVTEMGQEVTMRCQPILGHNTVFWYRQTMMQGLELLAYFRNRAPLDDSGMPKDRFSAEMPDATLATLKIQPSEPRDSAVYFCASGEAQRQNEAFFGQGTRLTVV.

This chain joins TRBV1 and TRBJ1-4. TRBV1 is annotated as a pseudogene. This CDR3 spans 14 amino acids. The CDR3 DNA sequence: TGCACCACCCCCACGTATGAGGGGAGGCAAAAACTGTTTTTT. As protein: CTTPTYEGRQKLFF.

V is TRBV13 and J is TRBJ1-1; 11 bases align to TRBD1. Germline V gene sequence: CDR1 PRHDT, CDR2 FYEKMQ (reference sequence). There are 16 residues in the CDR3. V gave up 1 base and J gave up 5 bases; unmatched junction bases: 6. The CDR3 is CASSLVGQGAGTEAFF. The CDR3 DNA reads TGTGCCAGCAGCTTAGTCGGACAGGGGGCCGGAACTGAAGCTTTCTTT.

The V gene is TRBV21-1, the J gene TRBJ2-7; TRBD2, the table's D call, was not compared with the DNA. TRBV21-1 is a pseudogene locus. The CDR3 extends over 12 amino acids. This CDR3 is CASSKGLYEQYF. For the CDR3, the DNA is TGTGCCAGCAGCAAAGGACTATACGAGCAGTACTTC.